This T cell receptor (beta chain) was identified in a study of T-cell memory formation after mild COVID-19. General observations from the study: The study detected some responding clones in pre-infection memory, suggesting cross-reactive memory joined.

TCRdb re-analysed the 5' RACE reads in MiXCR, keeping a single row per CDR3 protein. The sample consists of a few hundred thousand distinct CDR3 sequences, under 25% of them appearing once. CDR3 length: 15 residues. Trimming left V 3 bases short and J 7 bases short, with 18 bases between. Concerning this clonotype: The antigen is undetermined.

The chain has TRBV12-3 or TRBV12-4 and TRBJ1-2; D is possibly TRBD1 (5 bases). The sequenced sample was PBMCs or a T cell subset sorted from them (not recorded which). This sequence originates from an adult woman who had mild COVID-19 (a few samples of this study predate the infection). Cell type and time point are not known. The CDR3 bases are TGTGCCAGCAGTTTTGGGGGTGGACCAGGCTCTGGCTACACCTTC. It codes for CASSFGGGPGSGYTF.